The 21 T cell receptor beta chains reported below all come from one sample, sequenced in a study of blood T cell repertoires in COVID-19. The method was immunoSEQ multiplex PCR; TCRdb's version includes in-frame clones alone and lacks a portion of them. The table records roughly 410,000 clones, more than 75% of them present only once. The material sequenced was peripheral blood. These TCRs come from a woman in her sixties or seventies with COVID-19, enrolled during active disease.

The chain links TRBV28 to TRBJ2-2; perhaps TRBD1 as D (5 bases). The CDR3 covers 16 residues. Germline lookup yields CDR1 MDHEN and CDR2 SYDVKM. Trimming stripped 8 bases from V and 0 bases from J, with 16 bases between. The CDR3 region is CASLPHGASNTGELFF. CDR3 sequence (DNA): TGTGCCAGCCTCCCTCATGGGGCGTCGAACACCGGGGAGCTGTTTTTT.

This clone was seen more than once but under ten times. The chain uses TRBV5-1 and TRBJ1-3; TRBD1 aligns across 8 bases. The CDR3 has 15 residues. CDR1 and CDR2 from the germline V gene are SGHRS and YFSETQ. The V segment lost 0 bases and the J segment 4 bases; nucleotides outside the gene matches: 3. The chain's CDR3 is CASSLETGAGNTIYF. The DNA of the CDR3 is TGCGCCAGCAGCTTGGAGACAGGGGCGGGAAACACCATATATTTT.

The chain is built from TRBV3-1 (or the pseudogene TRBV3-2) and TRBJ2-3; D perhaps matches TRBD1 (6 bases). There are 14 residues in the CDR3. Per germline, CDR1 LGHDT and CDR2 YNNKEL (reference sequence). V dropped 1 base and J dropped 8 bases, with 13 bases sitting between them. The CDR3 coding sequence is TGTGCCAGCAGCCAAGTCGTACAGGGCGTTACGCAGTATTTT. This sequence encodes CASSQVVQGVTQYF.

The gene calls are TRBV5-4 and TRBJ2-7, with TRBD1 as a possible D gene (6 bases). The V gene lost 3 bases and the J gene lost 2 bases, with 15 bases spanning the gap. The CDR3 loop spans 15 amino acids. CDR1 is SGHNT and CDR2 is YYREEE in the germline V gene (reference sequence). Here the CDR3 reads CASSSVGQGTYEQYF. CDR3 in DNA: TGTGCCAGCAGCTCCGTAGGGCAGGGGACCTACGAGCAGTACTTC. The full variable domain, in which reference TRBV5-4 and TRBJ2-7 provide the parts outside the CDR3, is ETGVTQSPTHLIKTRGQQVTLRCSSQSGHNTVSWYQQALGQGPQFIFQYYREEENGRGNFPPRFSGLQFPNYSSELNVNALELDDSALYLCASSSVGQGTYEQYFGPGTRLTVT.

The genes are TRBV11-2 and TRBJ1-1, with no clear D. Per germline, CDR1 SGHAT and CDR2 FQNNGV. The ends were cut back, 10 bases at V and 4 bases at J, with 16 bases in the middle. CDR3 size: 13 residues. The CDR3 loop is CATSLVEGTEAFF. The CDR3, as DNA: TGTGCCACGTCTCTAGTGGAGGGCACTGAAGCTTTCTTT.

The chain joins TRBV6-5 to TRBJ2-2; the match to TRBD1 covers 9 bases. Per germline, CDR1 MNHEY and CDR2 SVGAGI. The CDR3 length is 15 residues. V dropped 7 bases and J dropped 3; count of bases not matched to a gene: 6. CDR3 residues: CASMGGQGYTGELFF. DNA for the CDR3: TGTGCCAGCATGGGGGGACAGGGTTACACCGGGGAGCTGTTTTTT.

The chain has TRBV7-8 and TRBJ2-3, with D perhaps TRBD1 (5 bases). In germline, CDR1 is SGHVS, CDR2 FQNEAQ. Trimming shortened V by 7 bases and J by 7 bases, and 12 bases separated the two germline ends. This CDR3 spans 12 amino acids. Here the CDR3 DNA reads TGTGCCAGCAACCCAGGGTCTAATACGCAGTATTTT. Protein product: CASNPGSNTQYF.

The gene calls are TRBV5-4 and TRBJ2-6; 7 positions match TRBD1. The CDR3 covers 17 residues. The junction had 6 bases not matched to a gene; V was cut back by 3 bases and J by 0 bases. Germline CDR1 SGHNT, CDR2 YYREEE (reference sequence). The CDR3 DNA reads as TGTGCCAGCAGCTCGGGACAGCTCCGCTCTGGGGCCAACGTCCTGACTTTC. It encodes CASSSGQLRSGANVLTF.

This chain connects TRBV9 to TRBJ1-5; D is uncertain. Per germline, CDR1 SGDLS and CDR2 YYNGEE. The CDR3 runs 14 residues. V was clipped by 0 bases and J by 4 bases, with 8 bases between them. CDR3 coding DNA: TGTGCCAGCAGCGTAGACTACGTTAATCAGCCCCAGCATTTT. Translated: CASSVDYVNQPQHF.

The chain employs TRBV19 and TRBJ1-5; possible D gene TRBD1, 5 bases. V was clipped by 5 bases and J by 7 bases, with 18 bases between them. The germline gives CDR1 LNHDA, CDR2 SQIVND (reference sequence). The CDR3 has 15 residues. The CDR3 DNA reads as TGTGCCAGTAGTCGGGGGTGGCAGGGCGGACAGCCCCAGCATTTT. Translating it yields CASSRGWQGGQPQHF.

The rearrangement links TRBV21-1 to TRBJ1-1. TRBV21-1 represents a pseudogene. CDR3 length: 13 amino acids. The chain's CDR3 is CASSNPGGTEAFF. The CDR3 bases are TGTGCCAGCAGCAATCCCGGGGGCACTGAAGCTTTCTTT.

A word on this clone: Other DNA sequences in this specimen translate into the identical CDR3. The rearrangement links TRBV10-3 to TRBJ1-1; tentatively, D is TRBD1 (5 bases). The germline V and J ends were trimmed by 4 bases and 1 base, with 7 bases remaining between them. CDR3 length: 13 amino acids. Germline CDR1 and CDR2: ENHRY and SYGVKD. CDR3 DNA: TGTGCCATCAGTGTTCAGGGGAACACTGAAGCTTTCTTT. This sequence encodes CAISVQGNTEAFF.

The chain couples TRBV18 to TRBJ1-1, with unresolved D. Germline CDR1 is KGHSH and CDR2 is LQKENI. Trimming took off 3 bases at V and 12 bases at J, with 17 bases between the two ends. The CDR3 has 13 amino acids. The CDR3 nucleotides read TGTGCCAGCTCACCCGAGGAGGGTAGTATATCTTTCTTT. This translates into CASSPEEGSISFF. The complete variable domain, with remaining parts taken from reference TRBV18 and TRBJ1-1, reads NAGVMQNPRHLVRRRGQEARLRCSPMKGHSHVYWYRQLPEEGLKFMVYLQKENIIDESGMPKERFSAEFPKEGPSILRIQQVVRGDSAAYFCASSPEEGSISFFGQGTRLTVV.

The chain has TRBV27 and TRBJ1-5; 8 nucleotides match TRBD1. After removal of 5 bases from V and 2 bases from J, the junction contained 8 bases not matched to a gene. The germline V gene encodes CDR1 MNHEY and CDR2 SMNVEV (reference sequence). The CDR3 consists of 16 residues. The CDR3 nucleotides are TGTGCCAGCAGTCCGCAGGGGGCTCGCGGCAATCAGCCCCAGCATTTT. Amino acid sequence: CASSPQGARGNQPQHF.

This sequence joins TRBV4-1 and TRBJ2-3; TRBD2 agrees at 9 bases. This CDR3 region has 18 residues. Germline CDR1 is MGHRA and CDR2 is YSYEKL. The trim removed 0 bases at V and 3 bases at J, leaving 10 bases unmatched. Here the CDR3 reads CASSQEKVAGEGTDTQYF. Here the CDR3 DNA reads TGCGCCAGCAGCCAAGAAAAGGTAGCGGGGGAAGGGACAGATACGCAGTATTTT.

This chain links TRBV9 with TRBJ2-7; 10 nucleotides match TRBD1. V was clipped by 0 bases and J by 4 bases; unmatched bases: 4. Germline values: CDR1 SGDLS, CDR2 YYNGEE. The CDR3 covers 15 residues. The CDR3 sequence is CASSVAGQGVYEQYF. CDR3 coding DNA: TGTGCCAGCAGCGTAGCCGGACAGGGGGTTTACGAGCAGTACTTC.

The chain carries TRBV3-1 (or the pseudogene TRBV3-2) and TRBJ1-2; a possible D gene is TRBD1 (5 bases). Germline V gene data show CDR1 as LGHDT and CDR2 as YNNKEL (reference sequence). Trimming took 5 bases from V and 4 from J, leaving 17 bases between them. The CDR3 has 15 residues. CDR3 loop: CASSDQGFGVYGYTF. CDR3 DNA: TGTGCCAGCAGCGACCAGGGATTTGGAGTCTATGGCTACACCTTC.

The CDR3: CASSTTDRSDYEQYF. In nucleotides, the CDR3 is TGTGCCAGTAGTACGACGGACAGGTCCGACTACGAGCAGTACTTC. The genes are TRBV19 and TRBJ2-7; 7 positions match TRBD1. With V trimmed by 4 bases and J by 3 bases, 9 bases remained unmatched. This CDR3 spans 15 amino acids. Germline values: CDR1 LNHDA, CDR2 SQIVND (reference sequence).

This chain connects TRBV29-1 to TRBJ2-2, with TRBD1 matching over 8 bases. The CDR3 has 15 amino acids. CDR1 and CDR2 (germline): SQVTM, ANQGSEA. V shed 4 bases and J 8 bases; nucleotides not matched to a gene: 12. CDR3 nucleotides: TGCAGCGTTGGACAGGGGCTTTCCAGAGGAGGGGAGCTGTTTTTT. This sequence encodes CSVGQGLSRGGELFF.

The V gene is TRBV3-1 (or the pseudogene TRBV3-2), the J gene TRBJ1-2; tentative D call: TRBD1 (5 bases). Per the germline V gene, CDR1 is LGHDT and CDR2 is YNNKEL (reference sequence). This CDR3 spans 14 amino acids. Between the trimmed V and J ends, which lost 5 bases and 6 bases, there was a span of 16 bases. Here the CDR3 DNA reads TGTGCCAGCAGCTGGACACCTACTACTGATGGCTACACCTTC. Translated: CASSWTPTTDGYTF.

The chain uses TRBV5-1 and TRBJ1-6; perhaps TRBD1 as D (5 bases). Germline V CDR1 and CDR2: SGHRS, YFSETQ. V lost 2 bases and J lost 5, with 20 bases in between. The CDR3 consists of 18 residues. The CDR3 DNA sequence: TGCGCCAGCAGCTTCGGAGTTACGACTTGGGGGGATAATTCACCCCTCCACTTT. Its protein product is CASSFGVTTWGDNSPLHF.